What follows are 2 T cell receptor beta chains derived from one specimen sequenced in a study of T-cell memory formation after mild COVID-19. A single record per CDR3 protein comes from TCRdb applying MiXCR to the 5' RACE reads. The data contain fewer than 200,000 distinct CDR3 sequences, around 13% of them singletons. Material for sequencing was PBMCs or a T cell subset sorted from them (not recorded which). These receptors were collected from a man between 18 and 29 years old who had mild COVID-19 (a few samples of this study predate the infection). Cell type and time point are not known.

This clonotype was detected ten times or more. CDR3 residues: CASSRSERGGNEQFF. The DNA for the CDR3 is TGTGCCAGCAGCCGGTCTGAGCGGGGTGGCAATGAGCAGTTCTTC. The chain is built from TRBV3-1 and TRBJ2-1, with 7 bases that match TRBD2. Germline CDR1 is LGHDT and CDR2 is YNNKEL (reference sequence). The CDR3 totals 15 residues. The trim removed 4 bases at V and 6 bases at J, leaving 9 bases unmatched.

The chain couples TRBV7-2 to TRBJ1-2; a weak D match, TRBD1 (5 bases). Germline loops: CDR1 SGHTA, CDR2 FQGNSA. With 2 bases removed from V and 3 bases from J, the gap between germline ends came to 13 bases. The CDR3 has 15 amino acids. The CDR3 here is CASSLSQGPYYGYTF. CDR3 nucleotide sequence: TGTGCCAGCAGCTTATCGCAGGGACCCTACTATGGCTACACCTTC.